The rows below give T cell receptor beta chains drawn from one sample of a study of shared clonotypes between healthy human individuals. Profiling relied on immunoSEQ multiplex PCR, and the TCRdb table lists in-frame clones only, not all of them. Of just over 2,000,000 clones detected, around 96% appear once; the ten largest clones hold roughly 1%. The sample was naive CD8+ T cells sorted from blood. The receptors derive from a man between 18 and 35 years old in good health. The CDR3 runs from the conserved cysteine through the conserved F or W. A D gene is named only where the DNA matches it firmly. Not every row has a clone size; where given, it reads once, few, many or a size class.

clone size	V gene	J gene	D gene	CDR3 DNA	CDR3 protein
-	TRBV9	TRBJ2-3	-	TGTGCCAGCAGCCCTGGAGGGGGAGATACGCAGTATTTT	CASSPGGGDTQYF
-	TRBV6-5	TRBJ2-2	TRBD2	TGTGCCAGCGGGACTAGTAAAGGCACCGGGGAGCTGTTTTTT	CASGTSKGTGELFF
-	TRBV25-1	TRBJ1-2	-	TGTGCCAGCAGTGGCGGGGACTATGGCTACACCTTC	CASSGGDYGYTF
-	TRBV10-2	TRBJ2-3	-	TGCGCCAGCAGCGCCCTACAGGTGACCTTCACAGATACGCAGTATTTT	CASSALQVTFTDTQYF
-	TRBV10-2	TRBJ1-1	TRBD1	TGCGGGGCAGGGGGGATGGGCACTGAAGCTTTCTTT	CGAGGMGTEAFF
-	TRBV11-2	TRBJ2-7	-	TGTGCCAGCAGCCAAGGTGGCCCCGGCTACGAGCAGTACTTC	CASSQGGPGYEQYF
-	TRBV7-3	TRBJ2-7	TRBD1	TGTGCCAGCAGCCCGTGGACAGGGAGTGAGCAGTACTTC	CASSPWTGSEQYF
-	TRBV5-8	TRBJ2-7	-	TGTGCCAGCAGCTGGGGGGTCGAGCAGTACTTC	CASSWGVEQYF
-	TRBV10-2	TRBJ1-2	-	TGCGCCAGCAGTGAGCGACGGACGTTATTCTATGGCTACACCTTC	CASSERRTLFYGYTF
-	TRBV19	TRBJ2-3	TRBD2	TGTGCCAGTAGTGGCACTAGCGGGAGCACAGATACGCAGTATTTT	CASSGTSGSTDTQYF
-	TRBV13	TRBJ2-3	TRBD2	TGTGCCAGCAGCTACCCTAGCGGGCCTAGCACAGATACGCAGTATTTT	CASSYPSGPSTDTQYF
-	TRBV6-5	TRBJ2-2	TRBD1	TGTGCCAGCAGTGAACAGGGGGCCGGGGAGCTGTTTTTT	CASSEQGAGELFF
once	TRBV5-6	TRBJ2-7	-	TGTGCCAGCAGCTTGGCCGGTGGAGCGGGCTTCTACGAGCAGTACTTC	CASSLAGGAGFYEQYF
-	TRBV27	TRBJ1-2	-	TGTGCCAGCAGCCTTGGGTCCGGGGGGGCTGGCTACACCTTC	CASSLGSGGAGYTF
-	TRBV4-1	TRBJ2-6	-	TGCGCCAGCAGCCAAGAATCCTCTGGGGCCAACGTCCTGACTTTC	CASSQESSGANVLTF
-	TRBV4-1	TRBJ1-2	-	TGCGCCAGCAGCCAGGTAGGGCTAGGGGCTTTCTCCTATGGCTACACCTTC	CASSQVGLGAFSYGYTF
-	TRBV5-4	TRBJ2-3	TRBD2	TGTGCCAGCAGACTCGGGGTCGGGGAGGGCCAGACAGATACGCAGTATTTT	CASRLGVGEGQTDTQYF
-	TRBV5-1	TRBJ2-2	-	TGCGCCAGCAGCTTGAGGTCGATACCCGTGAACACCGGGGAGCTGTTTTTT	CASSLRSIPVNTGELFF
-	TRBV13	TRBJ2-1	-	TGTGCCACGCCGGACCCCTGGGATGAGCAGTTCTTC	CATPDPWDEQFF
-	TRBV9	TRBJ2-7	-	TGTGCCAGCAGCGTTAATCGTGGGGGGCAGGCGTTCTACTACGAGCAGTACTTC	CASSVNRGGQAFYYEQYF
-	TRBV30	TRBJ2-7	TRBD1	TGTGCCTGGGCATGGGACAGGGAGAACGAGCAGTACTTC	CAWAWDRENEQYF
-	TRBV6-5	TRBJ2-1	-	TGTGCCAGCGGGTGGGAAGGGGGGCTTAATGAGCAGTTCTTC	CASGWEGGLNEQFF
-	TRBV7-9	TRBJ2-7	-	TGTGCCAGCAGCTTAGTTTTAGACCCTAATTACGAGCAGTACTTC	CASSLVLDPNYEQYF
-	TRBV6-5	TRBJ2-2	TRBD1	TGTGCCAGCAGTTTGAGGTGGGACAGCAACACCGGGGAGCTGTTTTTT	CASSLRWDSNTGELFF
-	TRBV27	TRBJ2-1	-	TGTGCCAGCGCTGGTATCGGCGATGAGCAGTTCTTC	CASAGIGDEQFF
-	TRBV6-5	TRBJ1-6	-	TGTGCCAGCAGGTCAGGCGATTCGGATTCACCCCTCCACTTT	CASRSGDSDSPLHF
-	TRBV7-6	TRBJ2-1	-	TGTGCCAGCAGCTTACTAGTAAGGGTGCCCGACAATGAGCAGTTCTTC	CASSLLVRVPDNEQFF
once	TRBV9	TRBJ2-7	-	TGTGCCAGCAGCGTATTAGATTCTGGCGAGCAGTACTTC	CASSVLDSGEQYF
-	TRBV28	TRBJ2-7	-	TGTGCCAGCAGTCCAGGGGGGCTCTCCTACGAGCAGTACTTC	CASSPGGLSYEQYF
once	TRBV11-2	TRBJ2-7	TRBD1	TGTGCCAGCAGCTTCCCGGGACAGACCTACGAGCAGTACTTC	CASSFPGQTYEQYF
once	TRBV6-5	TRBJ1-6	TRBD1	TGTGCCAGCAGTTACTCGACAGGGGGCGTAAATTCACCCCTCCACTTT	CASSYSTGGVNSPLHF